This entry lists 15 T cell receptor beta chains sequenced from one sample in a study of blood T cells in healthy people across ages. Combining a sample-barcoded 5' primer with a J-beta primer mix, a second PCR ran for about 7 to 12 cycles. TCRdb ran MiXCR on the 5' RACE reads and lists one entry per CDR3 protein. In the table there are around 650,000 distinct CDR3 sequences, about a third of which are singletons. The sequencing input was blood. These receptors all come from an elderly woman in good health.

This chain joins TRBV9 and TRBJ1-1; D ambiguous. Trimming pared 0 bases from V and 0 bases from J, leaving 15 bases between. The CDR3 runs to 17 residues. The germline gives CDR1 SGDLS, CDR2 YYNGEE. This chain's CDR3 is CASSVDSAGSMNTEAFF. CDR3 DNA sequence: TGTGCCAGCAGCGTAGATTCGGCAGGATCCATGAACACTGAAGCTTTCTTT.

V is TRBV5-6 and J is TRBJ1-2; D remains unclear. Germline CDR1 is SGHDT and CDR2 is YYEEEE. This CDR3 contains 13 residues. V dropped 4 bases and J dropped 6 bases, with 13 bases sitting between them. CDR3 sequence reads: CASSRGRIDGYTF. CDR3 nucleotide sequence: TGTGCCAGCAGCAGAGGCAGGATCGATGGCTACACCTTC.

The chain couples TRBV27 to TRBJ2-7; D might be TRBD1 (6 bases). Germline CDR1 MNHEY, CDR2 SMNVEV (reference sequence). V was pared by 0 bases and J by 4 bases, with 13 bases between. This CDR3 spans 15 amino acids. The CDR3 protein is CASSLSSWGRYEQYF. The CDR3, as DNA: TGTGCCAGCAGTTTATCTAGCTGGGGGCGGTACGAGCAGTACTTC.

V gene TRBV7-2 combines with J gene TRBJ2-1; 14 nucleotides agree with TRBD2. Per the germline V gene, CDR1 is SGHTA and CDR2 is FQGNSA. With V trimmed by 4 bases and J by 4 bases, 6 bases remained unmatched. The CDR3 has 17 amino acids. This CDR3 is CASSSPGLAGAYNEQFF. CDR3 nucleotide sequence: TGTGCCAGCAGCTCGCCGGGACTAGCGGGGGCATACAATGAGCAGTTCTTC.

The chain recombines TRBV20-1 with TRBJ1-1; D gene uncertain. This CDR3 is 13 amino acids long. V lost 4 bases, J lost 5 bases, and 14 bases lay in between. Per the germline V gene, CDR1 is DFQATT and CDR2 is SNEGSKA (reference sequence). The CDR3 loop reads CSATPGLRTEAFF. The DNA of the CDR3 is TGCAGTGCTACGCCCGGGCTTAGGACTGAAGCTTTCTTT.

This clonotype was seen only a few times. The chain couples TRBV30 to TRBJ1-2; 7 nucleotides line up with TRBD1. This CDR3 contains 14 residues. The trim removed 3 bases at V and 8 bases at J, leaving 12 bases unmatched. The germline V gene has CDR1 GTSNPN and CDR2 SVGIG (reference sequence). The chain's CDR3 is CAWSLGGRCDGYTF. CDR3 bases: TGTGCCTGGAGCTTAGGGGGCAGGTGTGACGGCTACACCTTC.

This clonotype was observed a few times. Given a much more abundant clone one base away, this may be a read error. The rearrangement links TRBV12-3 or TRBV12-4 to TRBJ1-2; no reliable D call. Between the trimmed V and J ends, which lost 2 bases and 4 bases, there was a span of 11 bases. The CDR3 is 14 residues long. The CDR3 spells CASSLHGNSYGYTF. Written as DNA, the CDR3 is TGTGCCAGCAGTTTACACGGTAATTCCTATGGCTACACCTTC.

The chain joins TRBV20-1 to TRBJ2-3; 13 nucleotides match TRBD2. CDR3 length: 15 residues. V shed 5 bases and J 6 bases; nucleotides not matched to a gene: 8. Germline loops: CDR1 DFQATT, CDR2 SNEGSKA (reference sequence). The CDR3 DNA reads TGCAGTGCTTTTACTAGCGGGGGGGCCAGGGATACGCAGTATTTT. Amino acids: CSAFTSGGARDTQYF.

This clonotype was seen just once. One end of the junction varies from germline; a read error may be responsible. The chain employs TRBV18 and TRBJ2-7, with 9 bases fitting TRBD1. Looked up from germline, CDR1 is KGHSH and CDR2 is LQKENI. The CDR3 sequence is 16 residues long. The CDR3 loop reads CASSLNTGTGPHEQDF. For the CDR3, the DNA is TGTGCCAGCTCACTTAACACCGGGACAGGGCCCCACGAGCAGGACTTC.

V is TRBV5-1 and J is TRBJ2-1; D is ambiguous. The V and J ends lost 0 bases and 0 bases respectively, with 7 bases between them. The CDR3 length is 15 residues. Germline lookup yields CDR1 SGHRS and CDR2 YFSETQ. The CDR3 region is CASSLAKSSYNEQFF. The CDR3 region has the DNA TGCGCCAGCAGCTTGGCGAAGAGCTCCTACAATGAGCAGTTCTTC.

The J gene is TRBJ2-3, the V gene TRBV11-2, with 10 bases fitting TRBD1. From germline, CDR1 is SGHAT and CDR2 FQNNGV. The CDR3 has 17 amino acids. J lost 2 bases, V lost 4 bases, and 9 bases had no gene match. In DNA form, the CDR3 reads TGTGCCAGCAGCTCCAGTCTCGGGACAGGGGACACAGATACGCAGTATTTT. The encoded protein is CASSSSLGTGDTDTQYF.

Ten or more counts support this clonotype. This sequence joins TRBV12-3 or TRBV12-4 and TRBJ2-1; maybe TRBD1 (5 bases). V lost 6 bases and J 2 bases, leaving 17 bases between the germline ends. CDR3 size: 16 residues. CDR3 loop: CASRAIDRRAYNEQFF. The CDR3 coding sequence is TGTGCCAGCAGGGCAATAGACAGACGGGCCTACAATGAGCAGTTCTTC.

This clonotype came up many times. The chain has TRBV12-3 or TRBV12-4 and TRBJ1-2; D gene uncertain. V lost 2 bases and J 4 bases, leaving 14 bases between the germline ends. The CDR3 contains 15 residues. CDR3 sequence: CASSLSPGSFYGYTF. CDR3 DNA sequence: TGTGCCAGCAGTTTATCCCCTGGCAGCTTCTATGGCTACACCTTC.

V gene TRBV5-1 combines with J gene TRBJ2-2, with TRBD1 identical over 10 bases. The CDR3 totals 18 residues. The ends lost 2 bases at V and 3 bases at J; junction bases unmatched: 10. Looked up from germline, CDR1 is SGHRS and CDR2 is YFSETQ. The CDR3 sequence: CASSLTGTGAYDTGELFF. CDR3 nucleotide sequence: TGCGCCAGCAGCTTAACCGGGACAGGGGCATATGACACCGGGGAGCTGTTTTTT.

This clonotype was picked up a small number of times. The rearrangement joins TRBV20-1 to TRBJ1-5; D unclear. The V end was cut by 6 bases, the J end by 5 bases, with 17 bases between. The CDR3 is made up of 14 amino acids. The germline V gene has CDR1 DFQATT and CDR2 SNEGSKA (reference sequence). The CDR3 reads CSAPPVGRDQPQHF. The CDR3 bases are TGCAGTGCACCCCCCGTGGGGAGGGATCAGCCCCAGCATTTT.